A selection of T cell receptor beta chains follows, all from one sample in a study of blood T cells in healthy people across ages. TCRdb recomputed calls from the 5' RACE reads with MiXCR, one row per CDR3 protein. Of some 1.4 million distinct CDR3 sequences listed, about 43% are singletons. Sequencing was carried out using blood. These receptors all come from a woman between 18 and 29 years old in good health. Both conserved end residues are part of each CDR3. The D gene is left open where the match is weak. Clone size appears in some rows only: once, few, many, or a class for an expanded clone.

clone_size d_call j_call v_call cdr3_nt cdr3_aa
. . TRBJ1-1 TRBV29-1 TGCAGCGTTGTTCGGGGAACTGAAGCTTTCTTT CSVVRGTEAFF
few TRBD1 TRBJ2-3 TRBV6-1 TGTGCCAGCAGTGACCCAGGGGGAGTTGGGACAGATACGCAGTATTTT CASSDPGGVGTDTQYF
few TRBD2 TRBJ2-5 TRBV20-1 TGCAGTGCTGAGACTAGCGGGAGGGTAGGAGAGACCCAGTACTTC CSAETSGRVGETQYF
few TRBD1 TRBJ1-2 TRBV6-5 TGTGCCAGCAGTTACGGGACAGCCAACTATGGCTACACCTTC CASSYGTANYGYTF
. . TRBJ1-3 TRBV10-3 TGTGCCATCAGGGGGCATCCCTCTGGAAACACCATATATTTT CAIRGHPSGNTIYF
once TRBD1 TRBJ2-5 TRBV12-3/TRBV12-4 TGTGCCAGCAGTTTTATGACAGGGGGCGTGAGGTACTTC CASSFMTGGVRYF
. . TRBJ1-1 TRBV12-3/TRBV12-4 TGTGCCAGCAGTTTATGGATAGGACAGTCCGACACTGAAGCTTTCTTT CASSLWIGQSDTEAFF
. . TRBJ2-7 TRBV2 TGTGCCAGCAGTGAGGGTTTCAGGGTCTCCTACGAGCAGTACTTC CASSEGFRVSYEQYF
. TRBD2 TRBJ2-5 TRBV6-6 TGTGCCAGCAGTTACTCGATAGGGATAGCGGGAGAGACCCAGTACTTC CASSYSIGIAGETQYF
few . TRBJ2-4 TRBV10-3 TGTGCCATCAGCCCTAATGAGGGTGTAGCCAAAAACATTCAGTACTTC CAISPNEGVAKNIQYF
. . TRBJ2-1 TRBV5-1 TGCGCCAGCAGCTTGGAAAGGTTGGGGTATGAGCAGTTCTTC CASSLERLGYEQFF
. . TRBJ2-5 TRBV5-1 TGCGCCAGCAGCTTGATTCCTGGCCAAGAGACCCAGTACTTC CASSLIPGQETQYF
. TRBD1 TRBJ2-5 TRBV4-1 TGCGTCAGCAGCCAAACTCCAGGACAGGTTAAAGAGACCCAGTACTTC CVSSQTPGQVKETQYF
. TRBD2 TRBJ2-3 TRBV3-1 TGTGCCAGCAGCCAAGACCCGACTAGCGGGACTACAGATACGCAGTATTTT CASSQDPTSGTTDTQYF
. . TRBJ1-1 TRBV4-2 TGTGCCAGCAGCCAAGGTCCAGGGCGGGACATTGAAGCTTTCTTT CASSQGPGRDIEAFF